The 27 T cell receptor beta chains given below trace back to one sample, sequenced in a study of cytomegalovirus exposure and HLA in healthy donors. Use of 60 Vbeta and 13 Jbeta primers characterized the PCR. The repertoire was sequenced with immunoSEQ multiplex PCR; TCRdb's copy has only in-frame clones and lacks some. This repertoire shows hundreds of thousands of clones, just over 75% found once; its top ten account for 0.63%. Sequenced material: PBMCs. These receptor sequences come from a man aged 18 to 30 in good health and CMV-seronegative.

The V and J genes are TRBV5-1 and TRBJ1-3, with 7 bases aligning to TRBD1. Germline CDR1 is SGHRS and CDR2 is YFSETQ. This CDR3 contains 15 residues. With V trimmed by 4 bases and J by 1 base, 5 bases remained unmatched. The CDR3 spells CASSPAGGSGNTIYF. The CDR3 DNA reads TGCGCCAGCAGCCCCGCAGGGGGTTCTGGAAACACCATATATTTT.

DNA of the CDR3: TGTGCCAGCAGTCGCTTGCTAGCGGGGAACACCGGGGAGCTGTTTTTT. This translates into CASSRLLAGNTGELFF. This chain links TRBV6-6 with TRBJ2-2; 8 nucleotides line up with TRBD2. Germline CDR1 is MNHNY and CDR2 is SVGAGI (reference sequence). The CDR3 has 16 residues. V lost 5 bases to trimming and J lost 1 base; unmatched junction nucleotides: 6.

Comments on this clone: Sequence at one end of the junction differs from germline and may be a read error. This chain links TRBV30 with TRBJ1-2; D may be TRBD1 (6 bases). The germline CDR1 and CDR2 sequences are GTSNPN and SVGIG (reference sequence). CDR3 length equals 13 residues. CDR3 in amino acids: CAWIRTDNHGYTF. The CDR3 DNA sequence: TGTGCCTGGATTCGGACAGATAACCATGGCTACACCTTC.

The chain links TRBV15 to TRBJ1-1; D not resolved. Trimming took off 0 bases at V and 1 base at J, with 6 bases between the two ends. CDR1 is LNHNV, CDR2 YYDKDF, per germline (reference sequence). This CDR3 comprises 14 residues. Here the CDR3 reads CATSRESRNTEAFF. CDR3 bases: TGTGCCACCAGCAGAGAGTCCAGGAACACTGAAGCTTTCTTT. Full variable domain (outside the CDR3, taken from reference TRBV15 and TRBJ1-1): DAMVIQNPRYQVTQFGKPVTLSCSQTLNHNVMYWYQQKSSQAPKLLFHYYDKDFNNEADTPDNFQSRRPNTSFCFLDIRSPGLGDTAMYLCATSRESRNTEAFFGQGTRLTVV.

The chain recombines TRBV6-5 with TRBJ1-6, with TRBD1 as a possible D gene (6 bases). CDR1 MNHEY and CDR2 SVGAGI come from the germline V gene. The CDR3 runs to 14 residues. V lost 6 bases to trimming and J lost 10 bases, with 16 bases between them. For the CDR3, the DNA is TGTGCCAGCAGGGTTGAGGGGGAGAGCTCACCCCTCCACTTT. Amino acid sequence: CASRVEGESSPLHF.

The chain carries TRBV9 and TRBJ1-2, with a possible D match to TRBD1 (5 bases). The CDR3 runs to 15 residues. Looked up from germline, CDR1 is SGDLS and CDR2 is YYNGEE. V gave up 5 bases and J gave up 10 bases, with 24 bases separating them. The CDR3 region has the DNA TGTGCCAGCAGGAAACTCGAAGGGCAGGGTGATGACTACACCTTC. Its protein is CASRKLEGQGDDYTF.

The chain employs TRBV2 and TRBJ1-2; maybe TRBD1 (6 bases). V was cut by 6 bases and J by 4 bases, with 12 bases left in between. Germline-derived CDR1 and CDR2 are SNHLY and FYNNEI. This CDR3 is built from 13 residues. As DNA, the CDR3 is TGTGCCAGCAGCACCGGGACACCCTATGGCTACACCTTC. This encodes CASSTGTPYGYTF. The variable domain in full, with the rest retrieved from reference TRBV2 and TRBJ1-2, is EPEVTQTPSHQVTQMGQEVILRCVPISNHLYFYWYRQILGQKVEFLVSFYNNEISEKSEIFDDQFSVERPDGSNFTLKIRSTKLEDSAMYFCASSTGTPYGYTFGSGTRLTVV.

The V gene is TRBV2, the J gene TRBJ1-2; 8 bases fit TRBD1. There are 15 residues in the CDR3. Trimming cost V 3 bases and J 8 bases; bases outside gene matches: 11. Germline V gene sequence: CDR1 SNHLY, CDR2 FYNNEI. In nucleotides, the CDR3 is TGTGCCAGCAGTGACCAAGGGACAGGCGTTGGGGGCTACACCTTC. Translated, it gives CASSDQGTGVGGYTF.

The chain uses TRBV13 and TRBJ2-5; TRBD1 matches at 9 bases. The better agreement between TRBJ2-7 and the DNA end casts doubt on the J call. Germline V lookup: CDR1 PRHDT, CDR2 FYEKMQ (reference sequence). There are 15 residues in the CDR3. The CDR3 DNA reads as TGTGCCAGCAGCTGGAGTGACAGGGGGAGCTACGAGCAGTACTTC. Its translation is CASSWSDRGSYEQYF.

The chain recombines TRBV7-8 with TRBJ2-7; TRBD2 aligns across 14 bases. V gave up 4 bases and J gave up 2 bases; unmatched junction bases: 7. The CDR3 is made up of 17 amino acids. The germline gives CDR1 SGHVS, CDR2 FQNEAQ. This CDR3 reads CASSSGGLAGVTYEQYF. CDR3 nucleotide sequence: TGTGCCAGCAGCTCGGGGGGACTAGCGGGAGTGACCTACGAGCAGTACTTC.

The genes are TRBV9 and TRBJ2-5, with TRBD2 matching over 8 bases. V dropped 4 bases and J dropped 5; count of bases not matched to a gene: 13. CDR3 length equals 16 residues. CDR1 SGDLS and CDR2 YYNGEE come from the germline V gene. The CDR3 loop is CASSLVPLAGGETQYF. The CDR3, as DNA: TGTGCCAGCAGCCTAGTCCCCCTAGCGGGTGGGGAGACCCAGTACTTC.

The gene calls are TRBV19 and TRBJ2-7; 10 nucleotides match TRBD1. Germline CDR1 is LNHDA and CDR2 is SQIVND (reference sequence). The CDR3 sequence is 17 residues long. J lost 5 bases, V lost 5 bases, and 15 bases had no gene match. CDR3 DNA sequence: TGTGCCAGTAGTTCTACCCCTCAAGGGACAGGGGTGGACGAGCAGTACTTC. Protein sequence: CASSSTPQGTGVDEQYF.

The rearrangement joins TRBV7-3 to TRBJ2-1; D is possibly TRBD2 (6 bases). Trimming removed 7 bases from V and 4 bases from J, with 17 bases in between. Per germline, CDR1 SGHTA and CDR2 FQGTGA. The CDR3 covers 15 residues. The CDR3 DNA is TGTGCCAGCAACCTTGAAGCGGGCCAGTACAATGAGCAGTTCTTC. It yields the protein CASNLEAGQYNEQFF. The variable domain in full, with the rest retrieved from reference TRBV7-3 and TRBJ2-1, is GAGVSQTPSNKVTEKGKYVELRCDPISGHTALYWYRQSLGQGPEFLIYFQGTGAADDSGLPNDRFFAVRPEGSVSTLKIQRTERGDSAVYLCASNLEAGQYNEQFFGPGTRLTVL.

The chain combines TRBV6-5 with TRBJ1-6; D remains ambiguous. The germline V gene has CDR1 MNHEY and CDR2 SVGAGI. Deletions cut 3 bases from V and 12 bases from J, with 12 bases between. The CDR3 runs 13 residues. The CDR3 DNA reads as TGTGCCAGCAGTTATGACGACACCCGACCCCTCCACTTT. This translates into CASSYDDTRPLHF.

The CDR3 DNA sequence: TGTGCCAGCAGCCCCGATGATACTAGCTACACCTTC. This encodes CASSPDDTSYTF. This rearrangement joins TRBV9 to TRBJ1-2; D gene uncertain. This CDR3 is built from 12 residues. Germline V lookup: CDR1 SGDLS, CDR2 YYNGEE. V lost 4 bases, J lost 9 bases, and 13 bases lay in between.

The CDR3 DNA is TGCAGCGCACTCGACAGGGATAGCTCTGGGGCCAACGTCCTGACTTTC. This translates into CSALDRDSSGANVLTF. V usage is TRBV29-1 and J usage is TRBJ2-6; 7 bases match TRBD1. The trim removed 7 bases at V and 0 bases at J, leaving 9 bases unmatched. There are 16 residues in the CDR3. Germline assignment: CDR1 SQVTM and CDR2 ANQGSEA.

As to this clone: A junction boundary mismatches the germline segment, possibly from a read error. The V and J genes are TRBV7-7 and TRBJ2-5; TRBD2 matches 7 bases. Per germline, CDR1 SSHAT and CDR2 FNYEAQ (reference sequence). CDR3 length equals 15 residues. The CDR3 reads CASSSTFGRLETQYF. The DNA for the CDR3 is TGTGCTAGCAGTTCAACCTTCGGGAGGTTGGAGACCCAGTACTTC.

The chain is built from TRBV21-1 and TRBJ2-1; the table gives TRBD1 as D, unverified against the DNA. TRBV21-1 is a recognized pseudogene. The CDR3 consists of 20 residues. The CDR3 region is CASSKPSRTGRGVPYNEQFF. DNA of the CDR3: TGTGCCAGCAGCAAACCCTCACGGACAGGGAGAGGTGTCCCCTACAATGAGCAGTTCTTC.

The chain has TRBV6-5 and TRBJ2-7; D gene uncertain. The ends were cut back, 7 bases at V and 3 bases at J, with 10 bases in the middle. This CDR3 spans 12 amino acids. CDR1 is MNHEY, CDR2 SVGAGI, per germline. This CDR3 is CASINQFYEQYF. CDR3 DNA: TGTGCCAGCATCAATCAGTTCTACGAGCAGTACTTC.

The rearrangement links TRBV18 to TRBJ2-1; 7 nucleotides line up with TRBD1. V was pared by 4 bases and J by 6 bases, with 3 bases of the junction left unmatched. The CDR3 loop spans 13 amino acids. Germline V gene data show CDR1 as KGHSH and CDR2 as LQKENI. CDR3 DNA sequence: TGTGCCAGCTCACAGGGACAGCCCAATGAGCAGTTCTTC. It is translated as CASSQGQPNEQFF.

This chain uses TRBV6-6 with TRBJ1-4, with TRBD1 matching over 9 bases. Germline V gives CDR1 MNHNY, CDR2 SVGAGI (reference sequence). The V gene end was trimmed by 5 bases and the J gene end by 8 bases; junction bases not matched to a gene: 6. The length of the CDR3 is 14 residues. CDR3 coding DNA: TGTGCCAGCAGTACGACAGGGGGACACGAAAAACTGTTTTTT. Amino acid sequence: CASSTTGGHEKLFF.

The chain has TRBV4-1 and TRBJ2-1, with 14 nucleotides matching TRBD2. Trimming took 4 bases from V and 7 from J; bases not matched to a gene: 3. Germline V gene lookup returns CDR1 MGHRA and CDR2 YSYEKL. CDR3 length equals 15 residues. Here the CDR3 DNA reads TGCGCCAGCAGCCGTCGGACTAGCGGGAGGAATGAGCAGTTCTTC. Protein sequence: CASSRRTSGRNEQFF.

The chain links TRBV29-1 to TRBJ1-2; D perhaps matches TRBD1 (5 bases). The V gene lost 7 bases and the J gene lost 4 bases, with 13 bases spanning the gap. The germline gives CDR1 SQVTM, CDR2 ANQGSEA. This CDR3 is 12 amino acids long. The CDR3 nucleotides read TGCAGCGCCGGGGGGAGTTTCTATGGCTACACCTTC. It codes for CSAGGSFYGYTF.

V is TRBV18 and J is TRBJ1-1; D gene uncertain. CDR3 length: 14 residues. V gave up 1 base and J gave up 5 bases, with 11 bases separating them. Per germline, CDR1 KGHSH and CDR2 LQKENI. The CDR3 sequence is CASSPQVGGTEAFF. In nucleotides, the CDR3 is TGTGCCAGCTCACCACAAGTCGGCGGGACTGAAGCTTTCTTT.

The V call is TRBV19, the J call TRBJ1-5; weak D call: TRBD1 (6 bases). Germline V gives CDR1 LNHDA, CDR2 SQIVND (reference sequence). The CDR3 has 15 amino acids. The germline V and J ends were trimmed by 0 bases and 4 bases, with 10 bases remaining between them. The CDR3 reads CASSIEGQGNQPQHF. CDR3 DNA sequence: TGTGCCAGTAGTATAGAAGGGCAGGGGAATCAGCCCCAGCATTTT.

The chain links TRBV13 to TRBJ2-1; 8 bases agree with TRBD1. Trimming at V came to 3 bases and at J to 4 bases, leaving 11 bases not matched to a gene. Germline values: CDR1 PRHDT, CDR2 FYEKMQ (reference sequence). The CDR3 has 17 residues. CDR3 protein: CASSFRAGTGLYNEQFF. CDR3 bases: TGTGCCAGCAGCTTCCGAGCCGGGACAGGACTTTACAATGAGCAGTTCTTC.

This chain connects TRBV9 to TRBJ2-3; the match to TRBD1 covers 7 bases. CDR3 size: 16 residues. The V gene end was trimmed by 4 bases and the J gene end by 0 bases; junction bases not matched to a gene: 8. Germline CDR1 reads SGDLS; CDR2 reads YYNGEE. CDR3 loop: CASSLRGLASTDTQYF. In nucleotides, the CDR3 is TGTGCCAGCAGCTTAAGGGGGCTGGCGAGCACAGATACGCAGTATTTT.